Below, 9 T cell receptor beta chains from the same sample are listed, as sequenced in a study of blood T cell repertoires in COVID-19. Profiled with immunoSEQ multiplex PCR; TCRdb holds only in-frame clones, not every one. The sample holds 130,000 to 150,000 clones, roughly 86% seen once. The sample comprised peripheral blood. The receptors here all came from a man over 45 with active or convalescent COVID-19.

V usage is TRBV13 and J usage is TRBJ1-5, with 8 nucleotides matching TRBD1. Germline CDR1 PRHDT, CDR2 FYEKMQ (reference sequence). The V and J ends lost 0 bases and 4 bases, in that order; junction bases with no gene match: 11. The length of the CDR3 is 18 residues. The CDR3 reads CASSLGLGQGRENQPQHF. The CDR3 nucleotides read TGTGCCAGCAGCTTAGGCCTAGGACAGGGAAGAGAGAATCAGCCCCAGCATTTT.

This clone turned up a few times. J is TRBJ2-2 and V is TRBV6-6, with unresolved D. V lost 8 bases to trimming and J lost 1 base, with 8 bases between them. Germline V gene sequence: CDR1 MNHNY, CDR2 SVGAGI (reference sequence). The CDR3 is 13 residues long. CDR3 DNA: TGTGCCAGCGCAGGAAAGAACACCGGGGAGCTGTTTTTT. It yields the protein CASAGKNTGELFF.

The chain is built from TRBV6-2 or TRBV6-3 and TRBJ1-5; 7 nucleotides match TRBD1. With V trimmed by 4 bases and J by 4 bases, 10 bases remained unmatched. CDR1 MNHEY and CDR2 SVGEGT come from the germline V gene. The CDR3 is 16 amino acids. The CDR3 bases are TGTGCCAGCAGTTTTCGAACCGGGACAGCGAATCAGCCCCAGCATTTT. This codes for CASSFRTGTANQPQHF.

The chain carries TRBV5-5 and TRBJ1-6; no clear D. The germline gives CDR1 SGHKS, CDR2 YYEKEE (reference sequence). Trimming cost V 0 bases and J 13 bases, with 11 bases left between them. The CDR3 length is 13 residues. CDR3 bases: TGTGCCAGCAGCTTGGCCGGGTATGGCCCCCTCCACTTT. This gives the protein CASSLAGYGPLHF.

V and J are TRBV21-1 and TRBJ2-5; the table's D call TRBD1 went unverified against the DNA. TRBV21-1 is a listed pseudogene. The CDR3 loop spans 14 amino acids. The CDR3 coding sequence is TGTGCCAGCAAGTGGTTGGGCCCCCAAGAGACCCAGTACTTC. It codes for CASKWLGPQETQYF.

J is TRBJ1-6 and V is TRBV21-1; whether TRBD1, the table's D call, matches the DNA was not checked. TRBV21-1 is assigned pseudogene status. The CDR3 runs to 15 residues. The CDR3 DNA follows: TGTGCCAGCAGCAAGGGACAAGGGGGCGGCGGACCCCTCCACTTT. Amino acids: CASSKGQGGGGPLHF.

The genes are TRBV28 and TRBJ1-5; weak D call: TRBD1 (6 bases). The V end was cut by 10 bases, the J end by 11 bases, with 18 bases between. CDR1 MDHEN and CDR2 SYDVKM come from the germline V gene. The CDR3 consists of 12 residues. The CDR3 loop is CATGRGEGAQHF. The DNA for the CDR3 is TGTGCCACCGGCAGGGGAGAAGGGGCCCAGCATTTT.

This chain links TRBV28 with TRBJ1-1, with D possibly being TRBD1 (5 bases). The CDR3 consists of 12 residues. Germline CDR1 and CDR2: MDHEN and SYDVKM. V was cut by 1 base and J by 11 bases, with 11 bases left in between. CDR3: CASSLSEGKAFF. The CDR3 bases are TGTGCCAGCAGTTTATCGGAGGGGAAGGCTTTCTTT. Variable domain in full (rest from reference TRBV28 and TRBJ1-1): DVKVTQSSRYLVKRTGEKVFLECVQDMDHENMFWYRQDPGLGLRLIYFSYDVKMKEKGDIPEGYSVSREKKERFSLILESASTNQTSMYLCASSLSEGKAFFGQGTRLTVV.

This chain joins TRBV15 and TRBJ2-7; 7 bases agree with TRBD2. Germline assignment: CDR1 LNHNV and CDR2 YYDKDF (reference sequence). J lost 6 bases, V lost 1 base, and 9 bases had no gene match. The CDR3 sequence is 15 residues long. The CDR3 loop is CATSRGAGTSAEQYF. The DNA for the CDR3 is TGTGCCACCAGCAGAGGGGCCGGTACTAGCGCCGAGCAGTACTTC. Combining the CDR3 with reference TRBV15 and TRBJ2-7 gives the whole variable domain DAMVIQNPRYQVTQFGKPVTLSCSQTLNHNVMYWYQQKSSQAPKLLFHYYDKDFNNEADTPDNFQSRRPNTSFCFLDIRSPGLGDTAMYLCATSRGAGTSAEQYFGPGTRLTVT.